The source of this T cell receptor (beta chain) is a study of neurological immune-mediated disorders. The CDR3 loop spans 12 amino acids. The V gene lost 5 bases and the J gene lost 6 bases, with 8 bases spanning the gap. Germline V lookup: CDR1 SGHTA, CDR2 FQGNSA. The controls, all healthy individuals, were blood bank volunteers in Maryland, USA. Sorted libraries drew on more than 850,000 CD4+ or CD8+ T cells. The making of cDNA relied on 5'RACE with 10-nucleotide random UMIs. Every sequencing run produced over 200 million TCR-beta sequences that came from 15-18 subjects. MiXCR was run by TCRdb on the 5' RACE reads, yielding one entry per CDR3 protein. Altogether some 38,000 distinct CDR3 sequences are present, 4% to 5.5% being singletons, with the ten largest covering around 9.7%.

The chain carries TRBV7-2 and TRBJ1-5; no clear D. Sequencing was done on a sample of CD4+ T cells from blood. The TCR was taken from a man between 18 and 29 years old in good health. CDR3: CASSGYSQPQHF. In DNA, the CDR3 is TGTGCCAGCAGCGGATACAGTCAGCCCCAGCATTTT. Variable domain in full (rest from reference TRBV7-2 and TRBJ1-5): GAGVSQSPSNKVTEKGKDVELRCDPISGHTALYWYRQSLGQGLEFLIYFQGNSAPDKSGLPSDRFSAERTGGSVSTLTIQRTQQEDSAVYLCASSGYSQPQHFGDGTRLSIL.